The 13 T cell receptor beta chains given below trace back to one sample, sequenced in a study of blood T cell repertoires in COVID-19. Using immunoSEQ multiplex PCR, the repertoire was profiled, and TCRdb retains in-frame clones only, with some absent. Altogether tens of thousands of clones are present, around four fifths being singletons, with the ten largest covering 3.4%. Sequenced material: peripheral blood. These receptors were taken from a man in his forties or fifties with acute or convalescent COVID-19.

The CDR3 reads CASSYTPGQGSVAFF. The DNA of the CDR3 is TGTGCCAGCAGTTACACACCGGGACAGGGCTCGGTGGCTTTCTTT. The chain links TRBV6-6 to TRBJ1-1, with 9 nucleotides matching TRBD1. V lost 2 bases to trimming and J lost 11 bases; unmatched junction nucleotides: 12. The CDR3 is 15 amino acids. CDR1 is MNHNY and CDR2 is SVGAGI in the germline V gene (reference sequence).

The CDR3 loop is CASSLGDSNEKLFF. The CDR3 region has the DNA TGTGCCAGCTCATTAGGGGACAGCAATGAAAAACTGTTTTTT. V and J are TRBV18 and TRBJ1-4, with 7 bases matching TRBD1. CDR1 KGHSH and CDR2 LQKENI come from the germline V gene. Trimming took 5 bases from V and 5 from J; bases not matched to a gene: 5. This CDR3 has 14 amino acids. Drawing the rest from reference TRBV18 and TRBJ1-4, the complete variable domain is NAGVMQNPRHLVRRRGQEARLRCSPMKGHSHVYWYRQLPEEGLKFMVYLQKENIIDESGMPKERFSAEFPKEGPSILRIQQVVRGDSAAYFCASSLGDSNEKLFFGSGTQLSVL.

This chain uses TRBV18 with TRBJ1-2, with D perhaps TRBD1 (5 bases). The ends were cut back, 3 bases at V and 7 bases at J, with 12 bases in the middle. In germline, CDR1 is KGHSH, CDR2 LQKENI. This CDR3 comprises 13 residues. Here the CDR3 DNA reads TGTGCCAGCTCACCGGGCAGGGAGGGTGGCTACACCTTC. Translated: CASSPGREGGYTF.

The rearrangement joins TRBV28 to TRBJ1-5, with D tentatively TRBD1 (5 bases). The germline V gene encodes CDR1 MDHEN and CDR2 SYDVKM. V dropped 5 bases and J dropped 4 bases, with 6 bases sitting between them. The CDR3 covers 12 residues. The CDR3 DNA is TGTGCCAGCAGTCGACAGAATCAGCCCCAGCATTTT. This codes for CASSRQNQPQHF.

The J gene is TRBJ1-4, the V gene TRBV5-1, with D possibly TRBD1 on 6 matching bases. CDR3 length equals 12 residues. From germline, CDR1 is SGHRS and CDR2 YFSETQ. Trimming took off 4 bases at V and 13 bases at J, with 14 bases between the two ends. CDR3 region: CASSGTGYRLFF. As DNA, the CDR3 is TGCGCCAGCAGCGGTACAGGGTATAGACTGTTTTTT.

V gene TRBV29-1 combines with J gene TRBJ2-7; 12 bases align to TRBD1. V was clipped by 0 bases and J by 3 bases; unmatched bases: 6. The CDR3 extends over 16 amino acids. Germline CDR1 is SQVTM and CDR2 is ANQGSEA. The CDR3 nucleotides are TGCAGCGTTGAAGAGGGGACAGGGGGCCGTTACTACGAGCAGTACTTC. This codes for CSVEEGTGGRYYEQYF.

CDR3 sequence reads: CASSLDAISDTQYF. CDR3 in DNA: TGTGCCAGCAGCTTAGACGCGATCTCAGATACGCAGTATTTT. This chain uses TRBV7-9 with TRBJ2-3; no definite D call. The CDR3 is 14 residues long. V was pared by 1 base and J by 4 bases, with 9 bases between. Germline V lookup: CDR1 SEHNR, CDR2 FQNEAQ (reference sequence).

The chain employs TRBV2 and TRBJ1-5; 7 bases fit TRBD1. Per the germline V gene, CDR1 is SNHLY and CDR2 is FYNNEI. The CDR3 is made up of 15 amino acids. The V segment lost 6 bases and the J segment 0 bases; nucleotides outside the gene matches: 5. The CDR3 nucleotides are TGTGCCAGCAGGGGACAGACTTATAGCAATCAGCCCCAGCATTTT. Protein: CASRGQTYSNQPQHF.

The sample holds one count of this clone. The CDR3 DNA reads as TGCGCCAGCAGCCAAACTAGCGGGACCGGGGAGCTGTTTTTT. Its translation: CASSQTSGTGELFF. This sequence joins TRBV4-3 and TRBJ2-2; 9 nucleotides align to TRBD2. V trimming: 2 bases; J trimming: 5 bases; junction bases outside the gene matches: 0. This CDR3 spans 14 amino acids. Germline assignment: CDR1 LGHNA and CDR2 YSLEER.

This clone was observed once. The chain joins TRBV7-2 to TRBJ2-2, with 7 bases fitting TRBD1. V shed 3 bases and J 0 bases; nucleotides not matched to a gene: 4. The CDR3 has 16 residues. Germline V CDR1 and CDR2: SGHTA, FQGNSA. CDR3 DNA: TGTGCCAGCAGCTTTTCGACAGGGTCGAACACCGGGGAGCTGTTTTTT. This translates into CASSFSTGSNTGELFF.

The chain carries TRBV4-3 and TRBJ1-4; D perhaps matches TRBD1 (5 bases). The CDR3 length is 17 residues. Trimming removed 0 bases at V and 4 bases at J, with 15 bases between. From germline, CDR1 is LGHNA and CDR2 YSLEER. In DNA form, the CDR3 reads TGCGCCAGCAGCCAAGAGGGTGGTGCGGGACTTAATGAAAAACTGTTTTTT. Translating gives CASSQEGGAGLNEKLFF.

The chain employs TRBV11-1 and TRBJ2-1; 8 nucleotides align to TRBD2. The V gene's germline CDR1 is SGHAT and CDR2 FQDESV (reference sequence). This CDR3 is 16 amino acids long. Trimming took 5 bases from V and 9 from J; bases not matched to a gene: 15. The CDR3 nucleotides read TGTGCCAGCAGCGCCCCTGGGAGCGGGAGATCTAGTGAGCAGTTCTTC. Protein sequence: CASSAPGSGRSSEQFF. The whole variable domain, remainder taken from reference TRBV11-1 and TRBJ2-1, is EAEVAQSPRYKITEKSQAVAFWCDPISGHATLYWYRQILGQGPELLVQFQDESVVDDSQLPKDRFSAERLKGVDSTLKIQPAELGDSAMYLCASSAPGSGRSSEQFFGPGTRLTVL.

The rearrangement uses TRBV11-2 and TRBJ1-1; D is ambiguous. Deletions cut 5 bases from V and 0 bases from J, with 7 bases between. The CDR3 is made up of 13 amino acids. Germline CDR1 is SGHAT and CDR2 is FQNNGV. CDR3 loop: CASSPTLNTEAFF. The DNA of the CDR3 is TGTGCCAGCAGCCCCACTCTGAACACTGAAGCTTTCTTT.